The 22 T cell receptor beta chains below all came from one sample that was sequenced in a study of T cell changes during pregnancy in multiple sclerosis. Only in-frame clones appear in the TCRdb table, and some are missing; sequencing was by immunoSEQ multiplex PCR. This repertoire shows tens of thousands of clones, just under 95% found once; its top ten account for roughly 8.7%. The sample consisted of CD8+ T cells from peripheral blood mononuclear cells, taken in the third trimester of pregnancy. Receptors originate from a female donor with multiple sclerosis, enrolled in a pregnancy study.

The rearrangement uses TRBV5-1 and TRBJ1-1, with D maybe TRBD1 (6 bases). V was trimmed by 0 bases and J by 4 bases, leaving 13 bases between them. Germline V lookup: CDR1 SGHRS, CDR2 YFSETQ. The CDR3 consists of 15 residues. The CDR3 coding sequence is TGCGCCAGCAGCTTGGAAGTCCAGGGGTTCACTGAAGCTTTCTTT. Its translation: CASSLEVQGFTEAFF.

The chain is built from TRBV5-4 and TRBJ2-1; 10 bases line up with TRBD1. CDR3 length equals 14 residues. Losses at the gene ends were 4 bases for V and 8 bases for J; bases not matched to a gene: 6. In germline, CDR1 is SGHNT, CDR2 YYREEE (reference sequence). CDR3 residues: CASSLAGTGDEQFF. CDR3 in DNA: TGTGCCAGCAGCCTAGCCGGGACAGGGGATGAGCAGTTCTTC.

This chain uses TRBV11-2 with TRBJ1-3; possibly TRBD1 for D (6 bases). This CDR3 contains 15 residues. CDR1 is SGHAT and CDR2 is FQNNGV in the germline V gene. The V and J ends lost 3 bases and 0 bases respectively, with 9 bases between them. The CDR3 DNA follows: TGTGCCAGCAGCTTGGACAGCACCTCTGGAAACACCATATATTTT. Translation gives CASSLDSTSGNTIYF.

CDR3 nucleotide sequence: TGTGCCAGCAGTTTAAGGGGCTTGATCACTGAAGCTTTCTTT. It translates to CASSLRGLITEAFF. The chain links TRBV27 to TRBJ1-1, with a weak D call TRBD1 (5 bases). This CDR3 comprises 14 residues. Germline V lookup: CDR1 MNHEY, CDR2 SMNVEV (reference sequence). V shed 2 bases and J shed 4 bases, with 11 bases lying between them.

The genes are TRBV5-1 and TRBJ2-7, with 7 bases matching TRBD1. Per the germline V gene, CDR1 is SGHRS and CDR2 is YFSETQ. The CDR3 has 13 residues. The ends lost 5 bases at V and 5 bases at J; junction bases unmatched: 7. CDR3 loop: CASSRQGRHEQYF. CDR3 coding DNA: TGCGCCAGCAGTCGACAGGGCAGGCACGAGCAGTACTTC.

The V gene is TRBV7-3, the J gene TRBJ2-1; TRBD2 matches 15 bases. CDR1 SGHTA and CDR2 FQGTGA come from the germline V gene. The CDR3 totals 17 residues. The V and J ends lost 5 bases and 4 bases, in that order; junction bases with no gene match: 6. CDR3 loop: CASSQGLAGGPYNEQFF. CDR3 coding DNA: TGTGCCAGCAGCCAGGGACTAGCGGGGGGCCCATACAATGAGCAGTTCTTC.

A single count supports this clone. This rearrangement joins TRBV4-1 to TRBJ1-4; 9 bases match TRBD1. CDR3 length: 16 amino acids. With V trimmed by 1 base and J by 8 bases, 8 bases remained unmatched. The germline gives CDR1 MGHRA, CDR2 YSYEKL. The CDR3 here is CASSQARTGVEEKLFF. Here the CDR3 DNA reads TGCGCCAGCAGCCAAGCGAGGACAGGGGTCGAGGAAAAACTGTTTTTT.

CDR3 sequence (DNA): TGTGCCAGTACAGGGGGGCAAGGCGGGGAGCTGTTTTTT. Translated: CASTGGQGGELFF. V and J are TRBV19 and TRBJ2-2; tentative D call: TRBD1 (7 bases). V dropped 7 bases and J dropped 7 bases, with 13 bases sitting between them. CDR1 and CDR2 from the germline V gene are LNHDA and SQIVND (reference sequence). The CDR3 length is 13 residues.

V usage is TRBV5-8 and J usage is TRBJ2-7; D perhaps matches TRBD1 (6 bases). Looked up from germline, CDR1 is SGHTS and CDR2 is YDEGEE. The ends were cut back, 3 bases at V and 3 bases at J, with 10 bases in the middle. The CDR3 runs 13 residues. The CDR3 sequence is CASSSGTNYEQYF. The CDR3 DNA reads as TGTGCCAGCAGCTCCGGGACAAACTACGAGCAGTACTTC.

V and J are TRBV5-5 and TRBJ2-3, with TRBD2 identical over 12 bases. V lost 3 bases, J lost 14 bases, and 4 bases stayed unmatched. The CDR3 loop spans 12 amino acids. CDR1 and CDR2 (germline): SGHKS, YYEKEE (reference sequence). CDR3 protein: CASSSSGGEGYF. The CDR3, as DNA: TGTGCCAGCAGCTCTAGCGGGGGGGAGGGGTATTTT.

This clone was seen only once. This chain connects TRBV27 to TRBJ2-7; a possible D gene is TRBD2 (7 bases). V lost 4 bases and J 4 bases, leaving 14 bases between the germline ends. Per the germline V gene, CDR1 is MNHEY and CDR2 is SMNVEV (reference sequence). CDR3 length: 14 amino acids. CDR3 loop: CASSWGGPQYEQYF. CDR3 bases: TGTGCCAGCAGTTGGGGGGGGCCCCAATACGAGCAGTACTTC.

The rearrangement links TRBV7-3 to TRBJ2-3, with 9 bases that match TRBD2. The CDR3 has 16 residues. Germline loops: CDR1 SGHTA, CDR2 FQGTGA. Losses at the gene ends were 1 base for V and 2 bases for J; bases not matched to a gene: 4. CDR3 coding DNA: TGTGCCAGCAGCTTAATCGGCGGGGGGGCCACAGATACGCAGTATTTT. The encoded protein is CASSLIGGGATDTQYF.

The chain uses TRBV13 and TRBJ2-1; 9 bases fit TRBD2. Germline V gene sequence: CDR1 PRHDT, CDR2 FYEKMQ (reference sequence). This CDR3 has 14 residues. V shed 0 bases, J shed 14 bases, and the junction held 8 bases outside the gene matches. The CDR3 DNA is TGTGCCAGCAGCTTAGGCCGGGGCGGGGGGGCTGAGTTCTTC. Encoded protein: CASSLGRGGGAEFF.

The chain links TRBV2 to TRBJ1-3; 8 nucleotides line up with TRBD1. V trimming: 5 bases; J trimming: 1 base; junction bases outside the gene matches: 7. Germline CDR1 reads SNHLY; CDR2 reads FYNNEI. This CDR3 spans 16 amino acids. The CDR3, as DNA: TGTGCCAGCAGTCCGATTCGGACAGGGTCTGGAAACACCATATATTTT. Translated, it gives CASSPIRTGSGNTIYF.

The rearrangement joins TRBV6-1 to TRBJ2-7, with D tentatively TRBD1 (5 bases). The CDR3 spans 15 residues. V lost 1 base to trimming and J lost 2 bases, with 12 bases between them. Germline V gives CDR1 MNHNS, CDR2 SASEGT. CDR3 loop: CASSEESGLTYEQYF. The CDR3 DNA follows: TGTGCCAGCAGTGAAGAATCAGGGCTCACCTACGAGCAGTACTTC.

The CDR3: CASSIPHDRWDNQPQHF. In nucleotides, the CDR3 is TGTGCCAGTAGTATCCCCCATGACAGGTGGGACAATCAGCCCCAGCATTTT. The J gene is TRBJ1-5, the V gene TRBV19; weak D call: TRBD1 (6 bases). Germline V gives CDR1 LNHDA, CDR2 SQIVND (reference sequence). The CDR3 consists of 17 residues. Trimming shortened V by 3 bases and J by 3 bases, and 18 bases separated the two germline ends.

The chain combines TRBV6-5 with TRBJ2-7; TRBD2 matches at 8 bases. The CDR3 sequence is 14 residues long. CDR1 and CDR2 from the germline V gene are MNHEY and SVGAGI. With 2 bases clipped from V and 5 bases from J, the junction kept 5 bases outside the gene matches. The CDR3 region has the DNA TGTGCCAGCAGTTACGGTCTAGCGGGCCACGAGCAGTACTTC. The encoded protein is CASSYGLAGHEQYF.

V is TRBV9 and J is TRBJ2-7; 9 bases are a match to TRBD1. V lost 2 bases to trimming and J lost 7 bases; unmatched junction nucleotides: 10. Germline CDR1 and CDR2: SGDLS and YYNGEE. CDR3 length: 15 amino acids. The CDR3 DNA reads TGTGCCAGCAGCGTGGGGGGACAGGGAGGTCCGGAGCAGTACTTC. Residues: CASSVGGQGGPEQYF. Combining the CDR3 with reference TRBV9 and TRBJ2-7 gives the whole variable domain DSGVTQTPKHLITATGQRVTLRCSPRSGDLSVYWYQQSLDQGLQFLIQYYNGEERAKGNILERFSAQQFPDLHSELNLSSLELGDSALYFCASSVGGQGGPEQYFGPGTRLTVT.

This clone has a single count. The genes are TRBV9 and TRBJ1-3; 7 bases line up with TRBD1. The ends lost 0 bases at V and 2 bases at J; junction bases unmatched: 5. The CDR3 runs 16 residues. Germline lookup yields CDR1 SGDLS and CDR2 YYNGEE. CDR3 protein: CASSVAPGQAGNTIYF. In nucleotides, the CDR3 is TGTGCCAGCAGCGTAGCCCCCGGACAGGCTGGAAACACCATATATTTT.

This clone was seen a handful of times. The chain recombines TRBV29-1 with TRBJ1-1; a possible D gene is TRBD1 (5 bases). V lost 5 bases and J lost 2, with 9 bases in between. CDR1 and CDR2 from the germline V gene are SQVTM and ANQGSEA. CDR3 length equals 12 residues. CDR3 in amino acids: CSVQGINTEAFF. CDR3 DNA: TGCAGCGTTCAGGGTATCAACACTGAAGCTTTCTTT.

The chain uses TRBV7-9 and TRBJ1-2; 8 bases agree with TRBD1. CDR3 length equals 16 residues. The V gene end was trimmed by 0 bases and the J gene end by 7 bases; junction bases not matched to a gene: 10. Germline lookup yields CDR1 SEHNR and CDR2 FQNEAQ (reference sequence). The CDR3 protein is CASSLAPRQGRLGYTF. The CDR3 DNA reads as TGTGCCAGCAGCTTAGCGCCGAGACAGGGGCGCCTTGGCTACACCTTC.

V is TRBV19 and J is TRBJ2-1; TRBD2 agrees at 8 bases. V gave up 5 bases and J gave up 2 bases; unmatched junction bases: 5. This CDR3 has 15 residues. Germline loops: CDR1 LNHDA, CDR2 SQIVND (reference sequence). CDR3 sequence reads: CASSVTSGPYNEQFF. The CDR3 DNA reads TGTGCCAGTAGTGTTACTAGCGGTCCCTACAATGAGCAGTTCTTC.